Below are 5 T cell receptor beta chains sequenced from a single sample in a study of blood T cell repertoires in COVID-19. Sequenced by immunoSEQ multiplex PCR; TCRdb stores in-frame clones only, minus some. The top ten hold approximately 7% of the sample, which has roughly 160,000 clones, 70% to 90% seen once. Specimen: peripheral blood. The source of these receptors is an older man with COVID-19, enrolled during active disease.

V is TRBV7-2 and J is TRBJ2-3, with TRBD2 matching over 9 bases. The CDR3 runs to 16 residues. Germline CDR1 SGHTA, CDR2 FQGNSA. V shed 4 bases and J 9 bases; nucleotides not matched to a gene: 14. CDR3 protein: CASSSLEGGGASTQYF. The CDR3 coding sequence is TGTGCCAGCAGCTCGTTAGAGGGCGGGGGGGCCTCAACGCAGTATTTT. Full variable domain (rest looked up from reference TRBV7-2 and TRBJ2-3): GAGVSQSPSNKVTEKGKDVELRCDPISGHTALYWYRQSLGQGLEFLIYFQGNSAPDKSGLPSDRFSAERTGGSVSTLTIQRTQQEDSAVYLCASSSLEGGGASTQYFGPGTRLTVL.

V usage is TRBV5-1 and J usage is TRBJ2-3, with TRBD2 identical over 12 bases. Per the germline V gene, CDR1 is SGHRS and CDR2 is YFSETQ. This CDR3 region has 16 residues. V gave up 0 bases and J gave up 7 bases; unmatched junction bases: 6. The DNA of the CDR3 is TGCGCCAGCAGCTTGGGGCTAGCGGGGGGGCGGAATACGCAGTATTTT. This encodes CASSLGLAGGRNTQYF.

The J gene is TRBJ1-1, the V gene TRBV13; 8 nucleotides line up with TRBD1. The CDR3 has 15 amino acids. The trim removed 5 bases at V and 4 bases at J, leaving 9 bases unmatched. Germline CDR1 is PRHDT and CDR2 is FYEKMQ (reference sequence). CDR3 in amino acids: CASSPRGPVSTEAFF. In DNA form, the CDR3 reads TGTGCCAGCAGCCCCAGGGGGCCGGTGAGCACTGAAGCTTTCTTT.

V gene TRBV25-1 combines with J gene TRBJ1-4; D is unclear. V was shortened by 1 base and J by 7 bases, with 10 bases between the two germline ends. Germline CDR1 reads MGHDK; CDR2 reads SYGVNS. The CDR3 is 14 residues long. The CDR3 DNA follows: TGTGCCAGCAGTGAATTCGCGGGCCTTGAAAAACTGTTTTTT. The encoded protein is CASSEFAGLEKLFF.

The chain uses TRBV28 and TRBJ1-3; no firm D call. Trimming pared 7 bases from V and 0 bases from J, leaving 16 bases between. The CDR3 totals 16 residues. Germline CDR1 reads MDHEN; CDR2 reads SYDVKM. CDR3 DNA sequence: TGTGCCAGCACCTCCTCCGTCCCGAGCTCTGGAAACACCATATATTTT. As protein: CASTSSVPSSGNTIYF.